This TCR beta chain was obtained from a study of Tregs in tolerant kidney transplant recipients. Produced via immunoSEQ multiplex PCR; TCRdb's table is partial and in-frame only. The table records about 17,000 clones, roughly four fifths of them present only once. This clonotype was obtained from a human donor in good health. Material for sequencing was Tregs from blood.

The CDR3 DNA sequence: TGTGCCATCAGTCAGGGGATGGGAAATCAGCCCCAGCATTTT. Protein sequence: CAISQGMGNQPQHF. The genes are TRBV10-3 and TRBJ1-5; maybe TRBD1 (6 bases). With 5 bases removed from V and 4 bases from J, the gap between germline ends came to 12 bases. The CDR3 is 14 residues long. CDR1 is ENHRY, CDR2 SYGVKD, per germline.